These T cell receptor beta chains were read from a single sample in a study of technical replicates of blood from a few donors. The method was immunoSEQ multiplex PCR; TCRdb's version includes in-frame clones alone and lacks a portion of them. The sample includes some 66,000 clones, approximately 90% seen only once; the top ten take roughly 4.6%. The sample comprised PBMCs. Receptor source: a human donor in good health. Some clones in this sample may be carry-over from other donors' samples. Both conserved end residues are part of each CDR3. D genes are given only for firm matches. Clone size is shown for a subset of rows, as once, few, many or a class of expanded clone.

D gene | clone size | J gene | V gene | CDR3 DNA | CDR3 protein
TRBD1 | . | TRBJ2-2 | TRBV12-5 | TGTGCTAGTGGTTTAGGACCGGGACAGGGCTTCAGGGGGGAGCTGTTTTTT | CASGLGPGQGFRGELFF
. | . | TRBJ2-1 | TRBV6-4 | TGTGCCAGCATTAGTTACAGGGCCTACTCCTACAATGAGCAGTTCTTC | CASISYRAYSYNEQFF
. | . | TRBJ2-7 | TRBV6-1 | TGTGCCAGCGTCTCCGGGACAACAACCTACGAGCAGTACTTC | CASVSGTTTYEQYF
. | . | TRBJ2-7 | TRBV10-3 | TGTGCCATCAGTGAGTCGGGGGCAGATAGTGCGGACGAGCAGTACTTC | CAISESGADSADEQYF
TRBD2 | . | TRBJ2-3 | TRBV5-4 | TGTGCCAGCTTCATAGCAGGGACTAGCGGGGTACAGGGAGATACGCAGTATTTT | CASFIAGTSGVQGDTQYF
. | . | TRBJ2-5 | TRBV2 | TGTGCCAGCAGTGATCTAGGGACTGAGACCCAGTACTTC | CASSDLGTETQYF
. | . | TRBJ2-1 | TRBV5-4 | TGTGCCAGCAGCCCGGAGGGGCTGGCTGAGCAGTTCTTC | CASSPEGLAEQFF
TRBD2 | . | TRBJ2-5 | TRBV7-8 | TGTGCCAGCAACCTCGGGACTAGCGGGACAGAAGAGACCCAGTACTTC | CASNLGTSGTEETQYF
. | once | TRBJ2-7 | TRBV29-1 | TGCAGCCCCTCTAATACCTACGAGCAGTACTTC | CSPSNTYEQYF
TRBD1 | . | TRBJ1-3 | TRBV7-9 | TGTGCCAGCAGCTTCCACCGACAGGGGCCCTACTCTGGAAACACCATATATTTT | CASSFHRQGPYSGNTIYF
TRBD2 | . | TRBJ2-7 | TRBV6-1 | TGTGCCAGCAGTGGTGGACTAGCGGGCAACTACGAGCAGTACTTC | CASSGGLAGNYEQYF
TRBD1 | . | TRBJ2-7 | TRBV18 | TGTGCCAGCTCACCAACGGGACAGCTGGCCTCCGTCGAGCAGTACTTC | CASSPTGQLASVEQYF
TRBD2 | . | TRBJ2-7 | TRBV7-2 | TGTGCCAGCAGCTCGGGACTAGCGGGAGGATACGAGCAGTACTTC | CASSSGLAGGYEQYF
. | . | TRBJ2-7 | TRBV19 | TGTGCCAGTAGTATAGCGGCGGAAATGGCCTACGAGCAGTACTTC | CASSIAAEMAYEQYF